Sequencing of this TCR beta chain was carried out in a study of CD8+CD57+ T cells in acquired aplastic anemia (dated by TCRdb to 2016 to 2019). Study-wide context: Extracted DNA from sorted CD4+ and CD8+ cells averaged 3.2 ug, ranging from roughly 0.19 to 27.4 ug. CD8+CD57+ expansion was defined as a frequency above the mean frequency observed in healthy subjects. Paper-wide results and their limitations: Although roughly 30 CD8+ CDR3 sequences were shared by patients and controls, these sequences appeared highly expressed in patients and within the immunodominant clones of patients. CD8+ Simpson's diversity did not differ significantly between patients and healthy controls (P=0.060).

Genomic DNA served as template for TCR beta VDJ combination and CDR3 sequence profiling. An Illumina HiSeq 2000 was the platform used for TCR repertoire sequencing. As for the original processing: TRBV/TRBJ rearrangement plots, CDR3 size and DJ length profiles, and Simpson's diversity index were used to assess repertoires. The most abundant DNA sequence in the deep sequencing data was defined as the immunodominant clone. CDR3 amino acid sequences were checked for sharing across subjects and were also compared against the VDJdb database and published repertoires. The public reads were run again by TCRdb, first through fastp at Q25 and then through MiXCR, and only productive beta chains were kept. Every CDR3 protein is listed once, alongside the most common genes and DNA of its rows. These V and J calls derive from TCRdb rather than the authors' analysis. The sample table holds 200,000 or so distinct CDR3 sequences, of which around 50% were seen once. The top ten hold just under 20% of the sample.

The patients picked for sequencing were ones in whom flow cytometry had shown an expansion of CD8+CD57+ cells. Every patient had severe acquired aplastic anemia, diagnosed using the International Study of Aplastic Anemia and Agranulocytosis and Camitta criteria. At the time blood was sampled, none of the patients had received any therapy. In the study, sorted CD4+ and CD8+ blood T cells from patients with severe aplastic anemia and from healthy subjects underwent deep sequencing of TCR repertoires. Patients were enrolled in the USA under clinicaltrials.gov protocols 00001620, 01623167, 00001397, 00071045, 00081523 and 00961064. Ficoll-Paque density gradient centrifugation was used to isolate peripheral blood mononuclear cells. CD4+ and CD8+ T cells were sorted by FACS or magnetic beads before DNA extraction. From the germline V gene, CDR1 is SGHTA and CDR2 is FQGNSA. The CDR3 holds 15 amino acids from the cysteine to the phenylalanine. Kept here is only the CDR3 DNA, which spans 45 bases and is read in frame from base 1. V is pruned by 3 bases and J by 9 bases, leaving 6 bases of the junction without a gene match.

This clonotype appeared once. The antigen it binds to is not known. One base away there is no much larger clone; base qualities are not given. Single-read evidence is weak. The sequenced sample was sorted CD4+, CD8+, or CD8+CD57+ T cells (not recorded which) from PBMCs. In this chain, TRBV7-2 is recombined with TRBJ2-1; a stretch of 12 junction bases matches TRBD1. The TCR originated in a human donor with aplastic anemia. The DNA sequence is given as TGTGCCAGCAGCTTTCCGGGACAGGGGGCTGGTGAGCAGTTCTTC. The encoded protein is CASSFPGQGAGEQFF.